The clone carrying this TCR beta chain was seen many times. TRB rearrangements were amplified by multiplex PCR with BIOMED2 TRB-A/B primers. A single record per CDR3 protein comes from TCRdb applying MiXCR to the multiplex PCR reads. The sample gives some 13,000 distinct CDR3 sequences, around 25% of which show up once; under 4.5% is in the top ten. This entry comes from a study of T and B cells in COVID-19 patients. The V gene's germline CDR1 is SGHNT and CDR2 YYREEE (reference sequence). This CDR3 has 14 amino acids. V was pared by 4 bases and J by 6 bases, with 8 bases of the junction left unmatched. Each TRB amplification used roughly 230-550 ng of genomic DNA from blood.

Sequencing was performed on blood. The receptor was isolated from a human donor who had recovered from COVID-19. The gene calls are TRBV5-4 and TRBJ2-3, with 7 bases matching TRBD2. The CDR3: CASSHGLVQDTQYF. Here the CDR3 DNA reads TGTGCCAGCAGCCACGGACTAGTGCAGGATACGCAGTATTTT.